The 15 T cell receptor beta chains reported below all come from one sample, sequenced in a study of response to subunit inactivated influenza vaccine. Via MiXCR, TCRdb re-called the RT-PCR reads, giving one row per CDR3 protein. Of over 150,000 distinct CDR3 sequences in the sample, around a tenth are singletons; the top ten hold roughly 10%. The material was non-naive T cells sorted from PBMCs, obtained on the day of vaccination. The source is a man between 50 and 59 years old who received an inactivated influenza vaccine.

V and J are TRBV5-6 and TRBJ2-7; D is uncertain. Trimming removed 4 bases from V and 5 bases from J, with 13 bases in between. CDR1 and CDR2 from the germline V gene are SGHDT and YYEEEE. This CDR3 is built from 13 residues. The CDR3 DNA reads as TGTGCCAGCAGCGCCTGGTCGGCCAACGAGCAGTACTTC. As protein: CASSAWSANEQYF.

The chain uses TRBV24-1 and TRBJ2-2; perhaps TRBD1 as D (5 bases). Germline V gene lookup returns CDR1 KGHDR and CDR2 SFDVKD. V lost 3 bases, J lost 1 base, and 8 bases lay in between. The CDR3 consists of 15 residues. CDR3: CATSDTGRNTGELFF. CDR3 nucleotide sequence: TGTGCCACCAGTGATACAGGACGGAACACCGGGGAGCTGTTTTTT.

Ten or more counts support this clonotype. V usage is TRBV5-1 and J usage is TRBJ2-5; 8 nucleotides line up with TRBD2. This CDR3 is 20 amino acids long. J lost 6 bases, V lost 0 bases, and 22 bases had no gene match. Germline loops: CDR1 SGHRS, CDR2 YFSETQ. Written as DNA, the CDR3 is TGCGCCAGCAGCTTGGCCCCCCCTCTTGGCGGGGGGTCTGGAAGGAAGACCCAGTACTTC. Translating it yields CASSLAPPLGGGSGRKTQYF.

This clonotype was recorded many times. The chain has TRBV6-2 or TRBV6-3 and TRBJ2-7; D is unclear. Trimming removed 6 bases from V and 1 base from J, with 13 bases in between. Per the germline V gene, CDR1 is MNHEY and CDR2 is SVGEGT. This CDR3 comprises 14 residues. CDR3 bases: TGTGCCAGCAGAACTGGACGGCTATCCTACGAGCAGTACTTC. It is translated as CASRTGRLSYEQYF.

This clonotype was seen a handful of times. The chain joins TRBV7-2 to TRBJ1-4; D possibly corresponds to TRBD1 (6 bases). CDR1 is SGHTA, CDR2 FQGNSA, per germline. This CDR3 has 14 amino acids. V gave up 7 bases and J gave up 8 bases, with 17 bases separating them. The CDR3 reads CASKVNRAGEKLFF. DNA for the CDR3: TGTGCCAGCAAAGTCAACAGGGCGGGGGAAAAACTGTTTTTT.

The J gene is TRBJ1-1, the V gene TRBV12-3 or TRBV12-4; 9 positions agree with TRBD1. The CDR3 consists of 17 residues. The ends lost 2 bases at V and 2 bases at J; junction bases unmatched: 9. The CDR3 DNA sequence: TGTGCCAGCAGTTTATCTTTTACAGGGGGCTTTAACACTGAAGCTTTCTTT. It translates to CASSLSFTGGFNTEAFF.

The chain links TRBV6-1 to TRBJ2-7, with D uncertain. The V end was cut by 1 base, the J end by 0 bases, with 22 bases between. CDR3 length equals 19 residues. Germline assignment: CDR1 MNHNS and CDR2 SASEGT. The DNA for the CDR3 is TGTGCCAGCAGTGAAGGGTTGCGCCCCCAGCTCCACCACTCCTACGAGCAGTACTTC. Translation: CASSEGLRPQLHHSYEQYF.

This clonotype was counted between two and nine times. The CDR3 loop reads CASSEAWVGELFF. The CDR3 DNA reads as TGTGCCAGCAGTGAAGCATGGGTCGGGGAGCTGTTTTTT. This chain joins TRBV6-1 and TRBJ2-2; D is undetermined. This CDR3 spans 13 amino acids. CDR1 MNHNS and CDR2 SASEGT come from the germline V gene. Trimming cost V 0 bases and J 7 bases, with 6 bases left between them.

The chain joins TRBV4-3 to TRBJ1-1; D unclear. The ends were cut back, 0 bases at V and 7 bases at J, with 12 bases in the middle. This CDR3 spans 14 amino acids. Germline values: CDR1 LGHNA, CDR2 YSLEER. Here the CDR3 DNA reads TGCGCCAGCAGCCAAGAGGTTCAGGATGGTGAAGCTTTCTTT. Translating it yields CASSQEVQDGEAFF.

The chain links TRBV30 to TRBJ2-2; TRBD1 might be the D (6 bases). Trimming left V 2 bases short and J 0 bases short, with 13 bases between. In germline, CDR1 is GTSNPN, CDR2 SVGIG (reference sequence). The CDR3 has 16 residues. CDR3 residues: CAWSSGTLANTGELFF. The CDR3 DNA is TGTGCCTGGAGTTCGGGGACACTCGCGAACACCGGGGAGCTGTTTTTT.

This clonotype was picked up a small number of times. This chain uses TRBV6-1 with TRBJ2-7, with D uncertain. There are 15 residues in the CDR3. The V gene lost 5 bases and the J gene lost 0 bases, with 14 bases spanning the gap. Germline CDR1 and CDR2: MNHNS and SASEGT. CDR3 DNA: TGTGCCAGCAGTCCCCCTGGCACCCTCTCCTACGAGCAGTACTTC. Protein: CASSPPGTLSYEQYF.

There are a few counts of this clonotype. Given a much more abundant clone one base away, this may be a read error. This chain connects TRBV11-2 to TRBJ1-1, with D perhaps matching TRBD1 (6 bases). Per germline, CDR1 SGHAT and CDR2 FQNNGV. CDR3 length equals 13 residues. CDR3 sequence (DNA): TGTGCCAGCAGCGTGGGGGGGGCGACTGAACCTTTCTTT. Protein sequence: CASSVGGATEPFF.

This clonotype was observed a handful of times. The rearrangement links TRBV5-6 to TRBJ2-1; D gene ambiguous. Between the trimmed V and J ends, which lost 1 base and 4 bases, there was a span of 9 bases. The CDR3 length is 14 residues. The germline V gene encodes CDR1 SGHDT and CDR2 YYEEEE. CDR3 in amino acids: CASSLLRGYNEQFF. The CDR3 DNA follows: TGTGCCAGCAGCTTGCTCAGAGGATACAATGAGCAGTTCTTC.

In the case of this clonotype: A much larger clone sits a single nucleotide away, making a read error possible. The chain is built from TRBV2 and TRBJ2-2; 9 bases are shared with TRBD1. The V gene end was trimmed by 6 bases and the J gene end by 4 bases; junction bases not matched to a gene: 6. The CDR3 has 15 residues. CDR1 and CDR2 from the germline V gene are SNHLY and FYNNEI. The CDR3 spells CASRRDRAGTGELFF. CDR3 nucleotide sequence: TGTGCCAGCAGAAGGGACAGGGCGGGCACCGGGGAGCTGTTTTTT.

This clonotype was detected ten times or more. The genes are TRBV6-6 and TRBJ2-3; D is possibly TRBD2 (5 bases). From germline, CDR1 is MNHNY and CDR2 SVGAGI (reference sequence). V was pared by 9 bases and J by 6 bases, with 13 bases between. CDR3 length: 12 residues. The CDR3 sequence is CASLSSWDTQYF. Here the CDR3 DNA reads TGTGCCAGTCTTTCTAGCTGGGATACGCAGTATTTT.